The 8 T cell receptor beta chains below all came from one sample that was sequenced in a study of T cells in women clearing cervical HPV infection. The table came from immunoSEQ multiplex PCR; TCRdb's copy has only in-frame clones and leaves some out. The data include 7,500 to 10,000 clones; the top ten clones carry approximately 8%. The source material was blood buffy coat. All receptors derive from a woman between 18 and 70 years old with a cervical HPV16 infection that either progressed to CIN3+ or cleared (not recorded which).

Remarks on this clone: With the read ending 3 residues before the CDR3 end, the germline J gene is used to fill in that end. This rearrangement joins TRBV7-9 to TRBJ1-4; maybe TRBD1 (5 bases). Germline lookup yields CDR1 SEHNR and CDR2 FQNEAQ (reference sequence). V dropped 3 bases and J dropped 8 bases, with 13 bases sitting between them. This CDR3 comprises 14 residues. CDR3 bases read: TGTGCCAGCAGCTTGGGGGGTCTGGGCGAAAAA. Translation: CASSLGGLGEK. In full, the CDR3 is CASSLGGLGEKLFF.

Comments on this clone: The read falls 3 residues short of the CDR3 end, and the missing part is taken from the germline J gene. The J gene is TRBJ2-2, the V gene TRBV20-1, with TRBD1 matching over 11 bases. This CDR3 is 18 amino acids long. V lost 4 bases, J lost 1 base, and 11 bases stayed unmatched. Germline CDR1 and CDR2: DFQATT and SNEGSKA (reference sequence). Incomplete CDR3 DNA: TGCAGTGCTATTAGGACAGGGGGCGAACTCTGGAACACCGGGGAG. Translated: CSAIRTGGELWNTGE. The CDR3 as a whole reads CSAIRTGGELWNTGELFF.

Comment on this clone: The read stops 3 residues short of the end of the CDR3; the missing end is completed from the germline J gene. The gene calls are TRBV6-4 and TRBJ2-3; 7 nucleotides match TRBD2. CDR3 length: 15 residues. The ends lost 0 bases at V and 1 base at J; junction bases unmatched: 1. Germline CDR1 and CDR2: MRHNA and SNTAGT. The CDR3 sequence: CASSDSAGRTDTQYF. Incomplete CDR3 DNA: TGTGCCAGCAGTGACTCAGCGGGGCGCACAGATACG.

Turning to this clone: The read stops 3 residues short of the end of the CDR3; the missing end is completed from the germline J gene. This chain joins TRBV20-1 and TRBJ2-1, with 9 bases aligning to TRBD2. Trimming removed 5 bases from V and 4 bases from J; junction bases left unmatched: 9. Germline values: CDR1 DFQATT, CDR2 SNEGSKA (reference sequence). The CDR3 has 15 amino acids. The CDR3 DNA, read in part, is TGCAGTGCTGAACAGGCGGGGGGGGAATACAATGAG. Its protein product is CSAEQAGGEYNE. The full CDR3 reads CSAEQAGGEYNEQFF.

In terms of frequency, this clone is medium-sized. The sequence runs out 3 residues before the end of the CDR3; the remainder is reconstructed from the germline J gene. The rearrangement links TRBV20-1 to TRBJ2-3, with a tentative D call TRBD1 (5 bases). Germline V gene sequence: CDR1 DFQATT, CDR2 SNEGSKA (reference sequence). This CDR3 is 14 amino acids long. This CDR3 reads CSASVRVGKETQYF. The covered CDR3 bases are TGCAGTGCTAGTGTCAGGGTGGGCAAAGAGACG.

The sequenced CDR3 bases are TGTGCCACCTCTGTGGACAGTGGAAATTCACCC. Amino acid sequence: CATSVDSGNSP. In full, the CDR3 is CATSVDSGNSPLHF. This chain uses TRBV7-2 with TRBJ1-6; D perhaps matches TRBD1 (6 bases). The read halts 3 residues ahead of the CDR3 end, with the missing end drawn from the germline J gene. V lost 10 bases and J 7 bases, leaving 17 bases between the germline ends. The CDR3 loop spans 14 amino acids. Per germline, CDR1 SGHTA and CDR2 FQGNSA.

A remark on this clone: The missing CDR3 end, 3 residues past where the read stops, is filled in from the germline J gene. The rearrangement joins TRBV7-6 to TRBJ2-3; 10 nucleotides align to TRBD2. This CDR3 has 15 amino acids. Germline V lookup: CDR1 SGHVS, CDR2 FNYEAQ. The CDR3 reads CATTKRGGPLETQYF. The sequenced CDR3 bases are TGTGCCACCACGAAGCGGGGGGGACCTCTAGAGACG.

On this clone: The CDR3 extends 3 residues past the end of the read, so its final part is completed from the germline J gene. This rearrangement joins TRBV10-2 to TRBJ2-1; D assignment may be TRBD1 or TRBD2 (6 bases each). The germline V and J ends were trimmed by 8 bases and 9 bases, with 11 bases remaining between them. Germline values: CDR1 WSHSY, CDR2 SAAADI. CDR3 length equals 11 residues. The CDR3 loop is CASGGGREQFF. CDR3 bases read: TGCGCCAGCGGTGGGGGGCGTGAG.